A single TCR beta chain is shown here with its context. The antigen is not known. The table came from immunoSEQ multiplex PCR; TCRdb's copy has only in-frame clones and leaves some out. The table includes approximately 240,000 clones, around nine tenths detected once. Stated treatment: roughly 18 received Ad26.COV2.S at low or high dose, single or two shots; about five received placebo; per-sample allocation not given. Samples came from day 63 after the first vaccine or placebo injection. The data stem from a study of Ad26.COV2.S vaccination and SARS-CoV-2 variants. Study outcomes and limitations: The study found higher spike-specific TCR breadth in vaccine than placebo recipients.

The source material was peripheral blood, sampled in a trial of Ad26.COV2.S vaccine versus placebo. The sequence was collected from a person aged 18-60 years who received the Ad26.COV2.S COVID-19 vaccine or a placebo.

The CDR3 DNA follows: TGTGCCATCAGTGGGTTCTCAGAAGGGACTGAAGCTTTCTTT. Translated: CAISGFSEGTEAFF. The chain is built from TRBV10-3 and TRBJ1-1; D unclear. This CDR3 is 14 amino acids long. CDR1 and CDR2 (germline): ENHRY, SYGVKD. Between the trimmed V and J ends, which lost 4 bases and 5 bases, there was a span of 14 bases.